This T cell receptor beta chain was recovered during a study of blood T cell repertoires in COVID-19. This clone turned up a few times. TCRdb's copy holds only in-frame clones and misses some; the assay was immunoSEQ multiplex PCR. This table holds hundreds of thousands of clones, about 90% found once. CDR3 length: 14 amino acids. Trimming at V came to 2 bases and at J to 5 bases, leaving 3 bases not matched to a gene. Germline CDR1 is SGHNT and CDR2 is YYREEE (reference sequence). The specimen sequenced was peripheral blood. This TCR was sampled from a woman aged 25 to 45 with COVID-19, enrolled during active disease. The chain is built from TRBV5-4 and TRBJ2-1; TRBD2 agrees at 8 bases. CDR3 sequence reads: CASSLLAGNNEQFF. CDR3 coding DNA: TGTGCCAGCAGCTTATTAGCGGGGAACAATGAGCAGTTCTTC.